The clone carrying this T cell receptor (beta chain) was found many times. Its antigen is as yet unknown. This sample is drawn from a study of regulatory T cells in long-lasting Graves disease. Whole-study context: Patients met the persistent Graves' disease definition after over 5 years of antithyroid drugs with positive TSH receptor antibodies. Study results and limitations: Among samples with persistent disease, TRBV28, TRBJ1-2 and TRBJ2-5 were favored. Rather than thyroid tissue, only peripheral blood underwent study.

Assembly of TCR beta libraries relied on iRepertoire HTBI primers together with Arm-PCR of CDR3 regions. From the multiplex PCR reads, TCRdb called clonotypes with MiXCR, one entry per CDR3 protein. The data show roughly 500,000 distinct CDR3 sequences, 20% to 25% seen once. Time point described: persistent/refractory GD, antithyroid drugs over 5 years with positive TRAb. RNA from PBMCs was the source of the TCR library. EDTA tubes held 9 to 10 milliliters of peripheral blood from each patient. Germline CDR1 DFQATT, CDR2 SNEGSKA (reference sequence). V lost 5 bases, J lost 2 bases, and 10 bases lay in between. The CDR3 runs to 12 residues.

Here the sequenced sample was peripheral blood mononuclear cells (PBMCs), taken when the disease was refractory, from a patient treated with antithyroid drugs. The rearrangement links TRBV20-1 to TRBJ2-7; no reliable D call. This TCR came from a female donor with Graves disease. The chain's CDR3 is CSARGRTYEQYF. The CDR3 coding sequence is TGCAGTGCTCGTGGGCGGACCTACGAGCAGTACTTC.